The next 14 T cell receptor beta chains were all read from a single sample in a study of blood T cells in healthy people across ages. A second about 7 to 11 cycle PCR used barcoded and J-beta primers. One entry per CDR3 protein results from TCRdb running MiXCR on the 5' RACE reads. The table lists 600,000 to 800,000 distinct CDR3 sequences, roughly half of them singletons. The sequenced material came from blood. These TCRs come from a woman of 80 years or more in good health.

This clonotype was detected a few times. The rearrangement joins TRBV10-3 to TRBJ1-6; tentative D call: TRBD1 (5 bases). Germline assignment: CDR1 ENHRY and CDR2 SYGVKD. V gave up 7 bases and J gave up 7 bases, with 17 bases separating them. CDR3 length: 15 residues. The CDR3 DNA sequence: TGTGCCATCAACACCCCGGACAAGTTAAATTCACCCCTCCACTTT. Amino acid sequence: CAINTPDKLNSPLHF.

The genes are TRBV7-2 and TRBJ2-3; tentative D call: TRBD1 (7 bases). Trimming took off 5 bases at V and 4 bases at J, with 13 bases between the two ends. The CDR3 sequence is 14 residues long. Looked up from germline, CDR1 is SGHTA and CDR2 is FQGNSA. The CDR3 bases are TGTGCCAGCAGCAAAGGGGGCGGGGCAGATACGCAGTATTTT. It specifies CASSKGGGADTQYF.

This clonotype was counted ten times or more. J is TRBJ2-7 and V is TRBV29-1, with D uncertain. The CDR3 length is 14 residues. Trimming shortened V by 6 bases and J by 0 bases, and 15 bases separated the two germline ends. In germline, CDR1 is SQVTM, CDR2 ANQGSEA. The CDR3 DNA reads TGCAGCGTCCGCCGCGGCTTCCGCTCCTACGAGCAGTACTTC. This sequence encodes CSVRRGFRSYEQYF.

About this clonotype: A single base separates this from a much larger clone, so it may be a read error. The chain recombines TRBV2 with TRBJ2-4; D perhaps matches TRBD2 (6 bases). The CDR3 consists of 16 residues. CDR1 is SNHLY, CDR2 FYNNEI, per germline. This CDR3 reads CASSEGGTASQNVQYF. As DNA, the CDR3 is TGTGCCAGCAGCGAGGGCGGGACCGCGTCCCAAAACGTTCAGTACTTC.

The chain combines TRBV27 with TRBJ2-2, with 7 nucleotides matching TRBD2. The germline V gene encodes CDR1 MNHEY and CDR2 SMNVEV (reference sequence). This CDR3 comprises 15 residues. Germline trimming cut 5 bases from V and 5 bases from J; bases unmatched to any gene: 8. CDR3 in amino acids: CASSPLGRGTGELFF. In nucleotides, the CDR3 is TGTGCCAGCAGTCCCCTCGGGCGGGGGACCGGGGAGCTGTTTTTT.

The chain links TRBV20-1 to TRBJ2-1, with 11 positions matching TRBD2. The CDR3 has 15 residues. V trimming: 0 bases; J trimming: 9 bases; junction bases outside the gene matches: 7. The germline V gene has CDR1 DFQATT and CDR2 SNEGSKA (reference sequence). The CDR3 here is CSARDLASGGTEQFF. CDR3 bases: TGCAGTGCTAGAGATCTGGCTAGCGGGGGGACTGAGCAGTTCTTC.

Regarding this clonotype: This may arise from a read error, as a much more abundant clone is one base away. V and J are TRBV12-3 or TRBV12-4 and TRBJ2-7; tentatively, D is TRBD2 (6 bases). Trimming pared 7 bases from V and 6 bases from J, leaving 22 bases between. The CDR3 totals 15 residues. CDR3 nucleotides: TGTGCCAGCACCATCCTGGGGAGGAGAACCTCCGAGCAGTACTTC. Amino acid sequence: CASTILGRRTSEQYF.

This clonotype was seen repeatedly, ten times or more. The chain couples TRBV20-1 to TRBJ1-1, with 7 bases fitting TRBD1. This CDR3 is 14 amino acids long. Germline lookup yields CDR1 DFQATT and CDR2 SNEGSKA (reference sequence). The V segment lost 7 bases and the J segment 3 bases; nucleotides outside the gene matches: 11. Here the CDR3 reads CSVEMTGRDTEAFF. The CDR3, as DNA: TGCAGTGTTGAGATGACAGGGAGGGACACTGAAGCTTTCTTT.

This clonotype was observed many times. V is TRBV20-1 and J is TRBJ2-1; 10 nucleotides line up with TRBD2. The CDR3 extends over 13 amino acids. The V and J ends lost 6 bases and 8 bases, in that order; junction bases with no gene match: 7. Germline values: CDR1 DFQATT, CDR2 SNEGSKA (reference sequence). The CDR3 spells CSAHTSGKHEQFF. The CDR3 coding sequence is TGCAGTGCCCACACTAGCGGGAAGCATGAGCAGTTCTTC.

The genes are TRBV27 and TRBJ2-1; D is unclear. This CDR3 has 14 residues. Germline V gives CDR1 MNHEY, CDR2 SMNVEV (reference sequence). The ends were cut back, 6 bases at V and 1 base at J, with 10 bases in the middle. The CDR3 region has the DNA TGTGCCAGCAGCGTCGCGCCGTCCTACAATGAGCAGTTCTTC. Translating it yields CASSVAPSYNEQFF.

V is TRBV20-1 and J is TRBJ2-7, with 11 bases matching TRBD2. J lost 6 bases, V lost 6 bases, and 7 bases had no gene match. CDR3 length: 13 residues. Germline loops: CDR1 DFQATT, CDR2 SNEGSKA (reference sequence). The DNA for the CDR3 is TGCAGTGCCAAGACTAGCGGGACAGGCGAGCAGTACTTC. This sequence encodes CSAKTSGTGEQYF.

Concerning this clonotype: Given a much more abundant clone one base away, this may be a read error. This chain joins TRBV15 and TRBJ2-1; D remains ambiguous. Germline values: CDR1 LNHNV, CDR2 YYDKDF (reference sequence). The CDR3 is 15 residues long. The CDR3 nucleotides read TGTGCCACCAGCAGAGCCGCTAGTAGTTACAATGAGCGGTTCTTC. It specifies CATSRAASSYNERFF.

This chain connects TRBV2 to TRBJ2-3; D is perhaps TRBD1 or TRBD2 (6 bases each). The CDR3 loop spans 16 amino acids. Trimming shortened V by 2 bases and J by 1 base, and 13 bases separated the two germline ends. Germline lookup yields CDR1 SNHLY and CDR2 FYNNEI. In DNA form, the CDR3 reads TGTGCCAGCAGTGAACGGGGGCCCTATGGCACAGATACGCAGTATTTT. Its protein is CASSERGPYGTDTQYF.

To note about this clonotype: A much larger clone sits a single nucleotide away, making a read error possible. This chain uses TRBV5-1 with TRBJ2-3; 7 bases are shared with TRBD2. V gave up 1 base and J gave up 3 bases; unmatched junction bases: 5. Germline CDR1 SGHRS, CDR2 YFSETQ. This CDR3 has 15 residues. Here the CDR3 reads CASSLPREPTDTQYF. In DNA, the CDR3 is TGCGCCAGCAGCTTGCCGCGGGAGCCAACAGATACGCAGTATTTT.